These 26 T cell receptor beta chains were sequenced from one sample in a study of beta chain features in type 1 diabetes (dated by TCRdb to the late 2010s). The library was generated by the immunoSEQ multiplex PCR assay. All of the isolated RNA was reverse transcribed with the High Capacity cDNA Reverse Transcription Kit, so expressed TCRB transcripts were sequenced. TCRdb provides this immuneACCESS table in a form limited to in-frame rearrangements. Some clones are lacking; in checked studies, under half of them reflect an unresolved V gene, and why the rest are absent is not known. The sample yields hundreds of thousands of clones; 9.6% were counted once. The ten largest account for about 0.03% of the sample. The material sequenced was naive CD4+ T cells from blood. The cell subset or site label on this specimen signifies: true naive CD4+ T cells. All receptors derive from a woman aged 18-29 years in good health.

The chain recombines TRBV9 with TRBJ1-1, with no clear D. Germline V CDR1 and CDR2: SGDLS, YYNGEE. The V end lost 0 bases, the J end lost 0 bases, and 9 bases lay between the germline ends. CDR3 size: 15 residues. The CDR3 is CASSVEGRLNTEAFF. The CDR3 coding sequence is TGTGCCAGCAGCGTAGAAGGCAGGTTGAACACTGAAGCTTTCTTT.

This chain links TRBV4-1 with TRBJ2-5, with D possibly TRBD2 on 5 matching bases. The CDR3 sequence is 20 residues long. The V gene's germline CDR1 is MGHRA and CDR2 YSYEKL. V was trimmed by 0 bases and J by 5 bases, leaving 28 bases between them. CDR3 loop: CASSQDPPPLSRAPGETQYF. CDR3 DNA sequence: TGCGCCAGCAGCCAAGACCCCCCCCCTCTTTCCCGAGCCCCGGGGGAGACCCAGTACTTC.

This clone turned up a few times. The V and J genes are TRBV29-1 and TRBJ2-3, with TRBD2 matching 7 bases. The V segment lost 6 bases and the J segment 1 base; nucleotides outside the gene matches: 13. From germline, CDR1 is SQVTM and CDR2 ANQGSEA. This CDR3 region has 16 residues. CDR3 protein: CSVVSGTLGRTDTQYF. In DNA, the CDR3 is TGCAGCGTCGTAAGCGGGACCTTAGGTCGCACAGATACGCAGTATTTT.

In its sample, this clone was seen a few times. The V call is TRBV29-1, the J call TRBJ2-5, with D uncertain. The end of the DNA fits TRBJ2-7 better, so the J call may be wrong. Germline CDR1 SQVTM, CDR2 ANQGSEA. The CDR3 sequence is 11 residues long. The CDR3 loop reads CSVLITYEQYF. CDR3 sequence (DNA): TGCAGCGTCCTCATAACCTACGAGCAGTACTTC.

The sample holds a few counts of this clone. The chain has TRBV19 and TRBJ2-2, with 16 bases identical to TRBD2. CDR1 is LNHDA, CDR2 SQIVND, per germline (reference sequence). J was trimmed by 6 bases and V by 6 bases; bases with no gene match: 7. The CDR3 length is 17 residues. In DNA, the CDR3 is TGTGCCAGTAGCCACCTGGGACTAGCGGGAGGGGCCGGGGAGCTGTTTTTT. Amino acid sequence: CASSHLGLAGGAGELFF.

This clone was detected only a few times. This chain connects TRBV2 to TRBJ2-6; 7 bases match TRBD1. Germline CDR1 and CDR2: SNHLY and FYNNEI. The CDR3 is made up of 15 amino acids. Trimming removed 3 bases from V and 4 bases from J; junction bases left unmatched: 3. This CDR3 is CASSDRGTGANVLTF. The CDR3 nucleotides are TGTGCCAGCAGTGACAGGGGGACAGGGGCCAACGTCCTGACTTTC.

The J gene is TRBJ1-1, the V gene TRBV18, with a tentative D call TRBD1 (5 bases). The CDR3 is made up of 15 amino acids. V gave up 8 bases and J gave up 2 bases, with 18 bases separating them. Looked up from germline, CDR1 is KGHSH and CDR2 is LQKENI. The CDR3: CASTEKSRVNTEAFF. CDR3 DNA: TGTGCCAGCACGGAGAAGAGCAGGGTAAACACTGAAGCTTTCTTT.

This clone was detected only a few times. V usage is TRBV27 and J usage is TRBJ2-3; D is perhaps TRBD2 (6 bases). This CDR3 has 14 residues. V dropped 5 bases and J dropped 1 base, with 10 bases sitting between them. In germline, CDR1 is MNHEY, CDR2 SMNVEV (reference sequence). The DNA for the CDR3 is TGTGCCAGCAGTACCTCGGGGGGCACAGATACGCAGTATTTT. This gives the protein CASSTSGGTDTQYF.

This clone showed up just a few times. The chain is built from TRBV6-5 and TRBJ2-7, with a weak D call TRBD1 (6 bases). The germline gives CDR1 MNHEY, CDR2 SVGAGI. V was pared by 6 bases and J by 0 bases, with 9 bases between. CDR3 size: 13 residues. Here the CDR3 DNA reads TGTGCCAGCAGAACAGGGAGCTCCTACGAGCAGTACTTC. This encodes CASRTGSSYEQYF.

The rearrangement links TRBV2 to TRBJ2-1; TRBD1 matches at 7 bases. Germline V gene data show CDR1 as SNHLY and CDR2 as FYNNEI. There are 14 residues in the CDR3. The junction had 4 bases not matched to a gene; V was cut back by 4 bases and J by 4 bases. The CDR3 spells CASSAGTVYNEQFF. The DNA for the CDR3 is TGTGCCAGCAGTGCCGGGACAGTTTACAATGAGCAGTTCTTC.

This clone was counted many times. The chain uses TRBV7-9 and TRBJ2-1; 9 bases are shared with TRBD1. Trimming took 4 bases from V and 6 from J; bases not matched to a gene: 7. This CDR3 region has 15 residues. Per the germline V gene, CDR1 is SEHNR and CDR2 is FQNEAQ (reference sequence). CDR3 nucleotide sequence: TGTGCCAGCAGCTCCGGACAGGGGACGGGCAATGAGCAGTTCTTC. Protein product: CASSSGQGTGNEQFF.

This clone was detected many times. The chain combines TRBV5-6 with TRBJ2-1; no clear D. The CDR3 runs 11 residues. Trimming removed 0 bases from V and 12 bases from J, with 7 bases in between. The germline V gene encodes CDR1 SGHDT and CDR2 YYEEEE. The CDR3 is CASSLEGVQFF. In DNA form, the CDR3 reads TGTGCCAGCAGCTTGGAAGGAGTGCAGTTCTTC.

V usage is TRBV5-6 and J usage is TRBJ1-2, with 8 bases fitting TRBD1. The V gene's germline CDR1 is SGHDT and CDR2 YYEEEE. The CDR3 is 14 residues long. The V and J ends lost 5 bases and 2 bases, in that order; junction bases with no gene match: 5. This CDR3 reads CASRLGQANYGYTF. CDR3 coding DNA: TGTGCCAGCAGACTGGGACAGGCGAACTATGGCTACACCTTC.

This clone was counted only a few times. This chain uses TRBV5-5 with TRBJ2-7; 14 nucleotides align to TRBD2. This CDR3 is 12 amino acids long. Germline CDR1 and CDR2: SGHKS and YYEKEE (reference sequence). V dropped 7 bases and J dropped 11; count of bases not matched to a gene: 5. The CDR3: CASGLAGGGEYF. CDR3 coding DNA: TGTGCCAGCGGACTAGCGGGGGGTGGCGAGTACTTC.

V usage is TRBV5-1 and J usage is TRBJ1-1, with 7 bases lining up with TRBD1. The CDR3 loop spans 15 amino acids. CDR1 and CDR2 (germline): SGHRS, YFSETQ. The junction had 6 bases not matched to a gene; V was cut back by 4 bases and J by 0 bases. The CDR3 nucleotides read TGCGCCAGCAGCCCCCGAGGGGGCCTGAACACTGAAGCTTTCTTT. Translating it yields CASSPRGGLNTEAFF.

V usage is TRBV2 and J usage is TRBJ2-7, with D possibly being TRBD2 (5 bases). In germline, CDR1 is SNHLY, CDR2 FYNNEI. The CDR3 has 12 amino acids. Trimming left V 7 bases short and J 3 bases short, with 10 bases between. The CDR3 sequence is CASTGSDYEQYF. The CDR3 DNA follows: TGTGCCAGCACAGGTAGCGACTACGAGCAGTACTTC.

This clone has only a few counts. The chain recombines TRBV6-1 with TRBJ2-3; 10 nucleotides match TRBD1. Trimming removed 7 bases from V and 7 bases from J; junction bases left unmatched: 8. Germline CDR1 MNHNS, CDR2 SASEGT. This CDR3 region has 14 residues. CDR3 sequence: CASTPGQGLYTQYF. DNA for the CDR3: TGTGCCAGCACTCCGGGACAGGGGTTGTATACGCAGTATTTT.

The chain has TRBV30 and TRBJ1-4; unclear D gene. Per the germline V gene, CDR1 is GTSNPN and CDR2 is SVGIG (reference sequence). V shed 2 bases and J shed 0 bases, with 13 bases lying between them. This CDR3 region has 16 residues. The CDR3 nucleotides are TGTGCCTGGAGTCCTCGAGCACAGTCAACTAATGAAAAACTGTTTTTT. Translated: CAWSPRAQSTNEKLFF.

This clone occurred many times. The V call is TRBV7-2, the J call TRBJ2-3, with 8 positions matching TRBD1. After removal of 5 bases from V and 3 bases from J, the junction contained 4 bases not matched to a gene. CDR1 and CDR2 (germline): SGHTA, FQGNSA. CDR3 size: 14 residues. CDR3 in amino acids: CASSLRTGTDTQYF. CDR3 coding DNA: TGTGCCAGCAGCCTGAGGACAGGGACAGATACGCAGTATTTT.

The DNA for the CDR3 is TGTGCCAGCAGCGCTGGAGGGTTAGGGAACACTGAAGCTTTCTTT. Its translation is CASSAGGLGNTEAFF. This sequence joins TRBV9 and TRBJ1-1, with unresolved D. This CDR3 is built from 15 residues. CDR1 is SGDLS, CDR2 YYNGEE, per germline. Trimming pared 3 bases from V and 1 base from J, leaving 13 bases between.

This clone was found a few times. The gene calls are TRBV29-1 and TRBJ2-3; D may be TRBD2 (6 bases). The germline V gene encodes CDR1 SQVTM and CDR2 ANQGSEA. There are 15 residues in the CDR3. Trimming stripped 6 bases from V and 0 bases from J, with 16 bases between. Here the CDR3 DNA reads TGCAGCGTCGCCCCTAGCGCGTCTAGCACAGATACGCAGTATTTT. As protein: CSVAPSASSTDTQYF.

This clone was counted between two and nine times. The chain recombines TRBV4-1 with TRBJ1-2; TRBD1 agrees at 8 bases. The germline gives CDR1 MGHRA, CDR2 YSYEKL. V was pared by 3 bases and J by 5 bases, with 8 bases of the junction left unmatched. The CDR3 covers 15 residues. The CDR3, as DNA: TGCGCCAGCAGCCACGGACAGGGCCGGGGTTATGGCTACACCTTC. Protein product: CASSHGQGRGYGYTF.

The rearrangement joins TRBV15 to TRBJ2-1; D possibly corresponds to TRBD2 (6 bases). This CDR3 has 18 amino acids. Trimming removed 2 bases at V and 1 base at J, with 18 bases between. Germline CDR1 LNHNV, CDR2 YYDKDF (reference sequence). CDR3 sequence reads: CATSRTIGREGSYNEQFF. Written as DNA, the CDR3 is TGTGCCACCAGCAGAACGATCGGGCGGGAAGGGTCCTACAATGAGCAGTTCTTC.

This chain connects TRBV10-3 to TRBJ2-5; TRBD1 agrees at 11 bases. With V trimmed by 8 bases and J by 5 bases, 7 bases remained unmatched. This CDR3 contains 14 residues. CDR1 ENHRY and CDR2 SYGVKD come from the germline V gene. CDR3 sequence: CAIRTGGDGETQYF. The CDR3 DNA follows: TGTGCCATCCGGACAGGGGGCGACGGGGAGACCCAGTACTTC.

This clone was observed a handful of times. The genes are TRBV19 and TRBJ2-7; possibly TRBD1 for D (5 bases). CDR1 LNHDA and CDR2 SQIVND come from the germline V gene (reference sequence). This CDR3 region has 15 residues. Trimming stripped 1 base from V and 2 bases from J, with 12 bases between. The CDR3: CASSIGTQGPYEQYF. The CDR3 region has the DNA TGTGCCAGTAGTATAGGGACACAAGGCCCCTACGAGCAGTACTTC.

This clone was counted between two and nine times. The chain carries TRBV5-8 and TRBJ2-5; a weak D match, TRBD2 (5 bases). CDR3 length: 13 amino acids. Germline V lookup: CDR1 SGHTS, CDR2 YDEGEE. With 5 bases removed from V and 4 bases from J, the gap between germline ends came to 12 bases. The CDR3 is CASRGDVRETQYF. CDR3 nucleotides: TGTGCCAGCAGGGGAGATGTTCGAGAGACCCAGTACTTC. The variable domain in full, with the rest retrieved from reference TRBV5-8 and TRBJ2-5, is EAGVTQSPTHLIKTRGQQATLRCSPISGHTSVYWYQQALGLGLQFLLWYDEGEERNRGNFPPRFSGRQFPNYSSELNVNALELEDSALYLCASRGDVRETQYFGPGTRLLVL.